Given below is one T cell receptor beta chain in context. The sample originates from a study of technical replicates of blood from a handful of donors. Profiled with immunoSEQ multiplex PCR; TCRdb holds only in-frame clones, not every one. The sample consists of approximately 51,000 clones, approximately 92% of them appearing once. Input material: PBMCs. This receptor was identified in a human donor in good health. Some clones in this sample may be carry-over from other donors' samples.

The CDR3 bases are TGTGCCAGTACCGCTAGGATGAGCACTGAAGCTTTCTTT. This encodes CASTARMSTEAFF. This chain uses TRBV6-1 with TRBJ1-1, with unresolved D. Germline V gives CDR1 MNHNS, CDR2 SASEGT. This CDR3 spans 13 amino acids. V gave up 9 bases and J gave up 4 bases, with 15 bases separating them.